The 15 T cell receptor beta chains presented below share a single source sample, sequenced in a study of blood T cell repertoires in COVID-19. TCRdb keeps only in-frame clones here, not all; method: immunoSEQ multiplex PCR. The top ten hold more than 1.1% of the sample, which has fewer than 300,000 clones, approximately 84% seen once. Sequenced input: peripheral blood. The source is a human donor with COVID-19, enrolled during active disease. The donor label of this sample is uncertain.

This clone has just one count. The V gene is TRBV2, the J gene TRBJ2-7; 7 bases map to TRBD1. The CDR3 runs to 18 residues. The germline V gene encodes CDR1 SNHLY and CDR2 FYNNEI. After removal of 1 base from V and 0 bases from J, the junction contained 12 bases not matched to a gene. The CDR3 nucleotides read TGTGCCAGCAGTGAAGGTCGGGTCGGACAGGTGAGCTCCTACGAGCAGTACTTC. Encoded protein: CASSEGRVGQVSSYEQYF.

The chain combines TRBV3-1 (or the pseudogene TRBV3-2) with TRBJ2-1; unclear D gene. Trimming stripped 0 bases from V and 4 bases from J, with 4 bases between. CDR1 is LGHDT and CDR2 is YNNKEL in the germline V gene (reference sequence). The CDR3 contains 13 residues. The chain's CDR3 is CASSQDRYNEQFF. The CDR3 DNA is TGTGCCAGCAGCCAAGACCGGTACAATGAGCAGTTCTTC.

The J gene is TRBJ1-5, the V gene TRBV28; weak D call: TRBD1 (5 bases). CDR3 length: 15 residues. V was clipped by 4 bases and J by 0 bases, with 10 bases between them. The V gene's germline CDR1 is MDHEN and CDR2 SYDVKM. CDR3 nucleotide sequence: TGTGCCAGCAGTTATCGACAGAATAGCAATCAGCCCCAGCATTTT. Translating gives CASSYRQNSNQPQHF. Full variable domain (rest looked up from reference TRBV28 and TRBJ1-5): DVKVTQSSRYLVKRTGEKVFLECVQDMDHENMFWYRQDPGLGLRLIYFSYDVKMKEKGDIPEGYSVSREKKERFSLILESASTNQTSMYLCASSYRQNSNQPQHFGDGTRLSIL.

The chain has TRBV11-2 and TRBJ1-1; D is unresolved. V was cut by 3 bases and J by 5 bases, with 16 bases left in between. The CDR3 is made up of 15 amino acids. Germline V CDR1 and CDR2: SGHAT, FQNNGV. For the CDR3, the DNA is TGTGCCAGCAGCTTGTTTCGAGGGTCGGGGACTGAAGCTTTCTTT. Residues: CASSLFRGSGTEAFF.

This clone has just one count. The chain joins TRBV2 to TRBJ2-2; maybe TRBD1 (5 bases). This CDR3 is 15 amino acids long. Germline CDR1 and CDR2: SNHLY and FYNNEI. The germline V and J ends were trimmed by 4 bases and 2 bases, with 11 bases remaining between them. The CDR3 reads CASSGQGRNTGELFF. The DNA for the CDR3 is TGTGCCAGCAGTGGGCAGGGAAGAAACACCGGGGAGCTGTTTTTT.

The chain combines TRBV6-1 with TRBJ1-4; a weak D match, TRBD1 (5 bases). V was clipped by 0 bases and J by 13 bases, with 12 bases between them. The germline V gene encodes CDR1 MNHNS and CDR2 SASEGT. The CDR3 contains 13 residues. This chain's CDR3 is CASSEALPGGLFF. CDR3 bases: TGTGCCAGCAGTGAAGCGCTTCCGGGGGGACTGTTTTTT.

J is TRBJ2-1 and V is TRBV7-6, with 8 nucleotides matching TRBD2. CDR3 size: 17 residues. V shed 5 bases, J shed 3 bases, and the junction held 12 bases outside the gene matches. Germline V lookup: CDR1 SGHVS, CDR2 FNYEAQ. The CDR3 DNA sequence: TGTGCCAGCAGCCCGAGGTCACTAGCGGCAATCTACAATGAGCAGTTCTTC. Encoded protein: CASSPRSLAAIYNEQFF.

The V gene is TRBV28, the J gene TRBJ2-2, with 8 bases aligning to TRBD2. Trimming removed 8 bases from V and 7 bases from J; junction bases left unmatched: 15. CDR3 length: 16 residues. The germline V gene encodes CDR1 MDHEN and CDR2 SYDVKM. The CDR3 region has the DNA TGTGCCAGCCGGTCCCCCCGGGGGGGGCGGATCGGGGAGCTGTTTTTT. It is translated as CASRSPRGGRIGELFF.

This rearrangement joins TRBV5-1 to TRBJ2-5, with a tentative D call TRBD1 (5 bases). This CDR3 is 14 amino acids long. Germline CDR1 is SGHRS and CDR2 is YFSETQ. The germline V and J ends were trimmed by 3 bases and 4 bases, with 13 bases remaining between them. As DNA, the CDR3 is TGCGCCAGCAGCTCTCCCGCAGGGCGAGAGACCCAGTACTTC. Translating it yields CASSSPAGRETQYF.

The CDR3 spells CASSIGLMRQPQHF. The CDR3 nucleotides are TGTGCCAGTAGTATAGGCCTAATGCGTCAGCCCCAGCATTTT. The chain employs TRBV19 and TRBJ1-5; D remains ambiguous. This CDR3 is built from 14 residues. The germline V and J ends were trimmed by 1 base and 6 bases, with 10 bases remaining between them. CDR1 and CDR2 from the germline V gene are LNHDA and SQIVND (reference sequence).

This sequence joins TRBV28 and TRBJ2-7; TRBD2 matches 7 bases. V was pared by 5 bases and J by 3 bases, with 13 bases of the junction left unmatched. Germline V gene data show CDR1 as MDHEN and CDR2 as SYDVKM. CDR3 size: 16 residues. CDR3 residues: CASSTYLGGGRYEQYF. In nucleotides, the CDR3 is TGTGCCAGCAGTACCTACCTTGGGGGGGGACGCTACGAGCAGTACTTC.

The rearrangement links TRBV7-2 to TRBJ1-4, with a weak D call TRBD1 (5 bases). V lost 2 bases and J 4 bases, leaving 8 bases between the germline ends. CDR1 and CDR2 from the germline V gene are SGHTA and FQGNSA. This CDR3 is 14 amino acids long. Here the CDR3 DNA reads TGTGCCAGCAGCTTATGGGGGGTTAATGAAAAACTGTTTTTT. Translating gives CASSLWGVNEKLFF.

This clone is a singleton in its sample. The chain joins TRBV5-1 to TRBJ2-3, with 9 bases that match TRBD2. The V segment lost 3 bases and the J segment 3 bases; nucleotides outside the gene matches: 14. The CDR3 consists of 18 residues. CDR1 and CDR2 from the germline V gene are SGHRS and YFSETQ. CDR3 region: CASSWIRGSGSRTDTQYF. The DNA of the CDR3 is TGCGCCAGCAGCTGGATTAGAGGTAGCGGGAGTCGGACAGATACGCAGTATTTT.

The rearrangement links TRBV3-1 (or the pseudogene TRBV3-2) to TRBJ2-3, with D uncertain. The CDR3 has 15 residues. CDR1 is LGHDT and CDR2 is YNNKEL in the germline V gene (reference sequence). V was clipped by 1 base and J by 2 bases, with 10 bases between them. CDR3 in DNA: TGTGCCAGCAGCCAAGTTCCAGACAACACAGATACGCAGTATTTT. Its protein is CASSQVPDNTDTQYF.

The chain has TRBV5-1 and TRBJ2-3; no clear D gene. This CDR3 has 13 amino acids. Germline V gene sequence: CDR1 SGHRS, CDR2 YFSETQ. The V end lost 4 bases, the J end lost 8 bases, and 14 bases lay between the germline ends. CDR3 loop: CASSLDSRGTQYF. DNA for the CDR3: TGCGCCAGCAGCCTGGATTCAAGAGGTACGCAGTATTTT.